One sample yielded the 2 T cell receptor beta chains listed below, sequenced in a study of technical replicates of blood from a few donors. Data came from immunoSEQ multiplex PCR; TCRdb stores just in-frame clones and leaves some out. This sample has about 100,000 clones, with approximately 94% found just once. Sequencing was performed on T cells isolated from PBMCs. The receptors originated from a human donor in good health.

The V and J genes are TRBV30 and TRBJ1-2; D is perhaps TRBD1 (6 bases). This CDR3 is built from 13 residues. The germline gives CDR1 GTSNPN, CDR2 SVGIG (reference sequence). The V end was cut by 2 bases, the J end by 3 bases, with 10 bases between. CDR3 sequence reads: CAWSPTGHYGYTF. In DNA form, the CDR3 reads TGTGCCTGGAGTCCTACAGGGCACTATGGCTACACCTTC.

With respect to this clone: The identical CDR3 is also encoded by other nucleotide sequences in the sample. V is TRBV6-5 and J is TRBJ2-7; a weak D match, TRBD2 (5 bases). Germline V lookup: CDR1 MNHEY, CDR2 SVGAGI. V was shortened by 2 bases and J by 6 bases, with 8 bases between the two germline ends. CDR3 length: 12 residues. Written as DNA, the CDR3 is TGTGCCAGCAGTTACCGGGGTGGCGAGCAGTACTTC. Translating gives CASSYRGGEQYF.